This T cell receptor beta chain was documented in a study of blood T cell repertoires in COVID-19. Overall study: There were acute and convalescent COVID-19 samples, and they came from the United States, Italy and Spain. T cells, B-cell-depleted T cells, or PBMCs provided the cDNA or gDNA that served as material.

Germline CDR1 and CDR2: MGHRA and YSYEKL. The CDR3 is made up of 15 amino acids. Trimming took 1 base from V and 4 from J, leaving 13 bases between them. Authors' analysis steps: How many nucleated cells were present was estimated from reference gene primer amplification. The table came from immunoSEQ multiplex PCR; TCRdb's copy has only in-frame clones and leaves some out. That table gives V, J and clone size, and the DNA gave D and trimming. Among more than 140,000 clones listed, 75% to 85% were seen once. The sample consisted of peripheral blood. The clonotype originates from a woman aged 50 to 65 in a cohort sampled during active or convalescent COVID-19. The V and J genes are TRBV4-1 and TRBJ1-2; D not resolved. CDR3 in amino acids: CASSQGQTERYGYTF. CDR3 bases: TGCGCCAGCAGCCAAGGACAAACAGAACGCTATGGCTACACCTTC.